The clone carrying this T cell receptor (beta chain) was picked up one time. What it binds is unknown. Data came from immunoSEQ multiplex PCR; TCRdb stores just in-frame clones and leaves some out. The sample has approximately 24,000 clones, around 93% seen once. The record originates from a study of T cells in localized non-small cell lung cancer. Regarding the study as a whole: Heterogeneity is still possible, as just one tumor region was sequenced. The appearance of a median roughly 61 of the top 100 tumor clones was seen in adjacent lung. A raised T cell density in blood coincided with lengthier overall survival. Uninvolved adjacent lung had the highest recorded T cell clonality, with tumor below it.

The material was peripheral blood, obtained before any cancer treatment. This sequence originates from a female donor aged 60 or older with stage II squamous cell lung carcinoma.

The chain's CDR3 is CASSLNFRGRGDEQYF. Written as DNA, the CDR3 is TGTGCCAGCAGCTTAAACTTCCGGGGACGGGGGGACGAGCAGTACTTC. The chain couples TRBV7-2 to TRBJ2-7; TRBD2 matches 7 bases. After removal of 2 bases from V and 5 bases from J, the junction contained 12 bases not matched to a gene. Looked up from germline, CDR1 is SGHTA and CDR2 is FQGNSA. The CDR3 has 16 amino acids.